The sequence of this TCR beta chain was determined in a study of shared clonotypes between healthy human individuals. Study findings and constraints: Rarefaction exposed incomplete sorted-subset sequencing despite large depth.

On this clone: Antigen unknown.

The method was immunoSEQ multiplex PCR; TCRdb's version includes in-frame clones alone and lacks a portion of them. The sample shows more than 2 million clones, just under 95% of them seen only once. Terminally differentiated effector memory CD45RA+ cells were excluded from the naive CD8 cells, which were CD45RO-negative and positively selected for CCR7. Germline trimming cut 4 bases from V and 4 bases from J; bases unmatched to any gene: 6. Germline loops: CDR1 SGHRS, CDR2 YFSETQ. There are 16 residues in the CDR3. The J gene is TRBJ2-2, the V gene TRBV5-1, with 11 bases identical to TRBD2. This TCR was recovered from a man between 18 and 35 years old in good health. Material for sequencing was naive CD8+ T cells sorted from blood. This CDR3 reads CASSRRLAGSTGELFF. CDR3 DNA sequence: TGCGCCAGCAGCCGAAGACTAGCGGGAAGCACCGGGGAGCTGTTTTTT.